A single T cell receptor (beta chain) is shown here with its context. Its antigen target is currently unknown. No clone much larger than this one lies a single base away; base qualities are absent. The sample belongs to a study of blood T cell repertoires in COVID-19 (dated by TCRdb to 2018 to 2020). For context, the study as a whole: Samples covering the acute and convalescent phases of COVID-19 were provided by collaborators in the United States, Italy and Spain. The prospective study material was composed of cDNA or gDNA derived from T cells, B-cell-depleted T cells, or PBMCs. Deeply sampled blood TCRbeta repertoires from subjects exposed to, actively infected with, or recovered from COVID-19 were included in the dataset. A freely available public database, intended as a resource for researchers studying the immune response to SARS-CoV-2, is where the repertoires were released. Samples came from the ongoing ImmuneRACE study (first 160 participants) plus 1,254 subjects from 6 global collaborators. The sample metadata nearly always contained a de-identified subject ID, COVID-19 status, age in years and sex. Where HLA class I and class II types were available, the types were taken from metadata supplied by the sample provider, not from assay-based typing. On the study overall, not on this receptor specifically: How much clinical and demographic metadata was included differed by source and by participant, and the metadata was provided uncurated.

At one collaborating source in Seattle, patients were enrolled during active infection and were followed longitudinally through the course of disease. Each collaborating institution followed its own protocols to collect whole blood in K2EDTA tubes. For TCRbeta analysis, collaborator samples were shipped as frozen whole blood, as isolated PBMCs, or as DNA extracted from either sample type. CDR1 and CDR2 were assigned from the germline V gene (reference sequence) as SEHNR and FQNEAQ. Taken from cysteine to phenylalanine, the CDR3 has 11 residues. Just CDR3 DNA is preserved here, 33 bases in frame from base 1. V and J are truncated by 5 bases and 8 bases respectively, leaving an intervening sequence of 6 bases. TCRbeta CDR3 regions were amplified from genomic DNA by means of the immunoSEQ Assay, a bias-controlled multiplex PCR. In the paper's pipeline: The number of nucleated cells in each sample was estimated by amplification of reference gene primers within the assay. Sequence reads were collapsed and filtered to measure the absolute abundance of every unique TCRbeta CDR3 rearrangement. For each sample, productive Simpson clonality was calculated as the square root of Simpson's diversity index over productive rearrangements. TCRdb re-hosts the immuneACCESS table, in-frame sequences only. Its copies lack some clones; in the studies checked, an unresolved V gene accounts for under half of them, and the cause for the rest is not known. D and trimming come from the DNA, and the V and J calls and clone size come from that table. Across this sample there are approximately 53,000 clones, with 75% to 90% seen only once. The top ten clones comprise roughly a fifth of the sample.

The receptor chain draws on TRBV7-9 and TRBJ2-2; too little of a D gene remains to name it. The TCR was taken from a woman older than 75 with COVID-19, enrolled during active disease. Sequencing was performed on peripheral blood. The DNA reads TGTGCCAGCAGCCCCTCGGGGGAGCTGTTTTTT. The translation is CASSPSGELFF.